The next 21 T cell receptor beta chains were all read from a single sample in a study of OX40 agonist ivuxolimab in advanced cancers. Libraries were prepared by immunoSEQ multiplex PCR; TCRdb keeps only in-frame clonotypes and omits some of them. The sample consists of around 65,000 clones, around 90% of them appearing once. The material sequenced was CD4+ or CD8+ T cells sorted from blood, taken in a trial of the OX40 agonist ivuxolimab. All receptors come from an adult with an advanced solid tumor such as melanoma, head and neck, liver or kidney cancer.

J is TRBJ2-1 and V is TRBV4-1; D unclear. Germline CDR1 and CDR2: MGHRA and YSYEKL. V lost 0 bases to trimming and J lost 7 bases, with 7 bases between them. This CDR3 has 13 residues. CDR3 protein: CASSQEWGNEQFF. CDR3 nucleotides: TGCGCCAGCAGCCAAGAATGGGGAAATGAGCAGTTCTTC.

This chain links TRBV9 with TRBJ2-7, with a possible D match to TRBD2 (6 bases). V was pared by 1 base and J by 0 bases, with 11 bases between. CDR3 length: 15 residues. Germline loops: CDR1 SGDLS, CDR2 YYNGEE. DNA of the CDR3: TGTGCCAGCAGCGTATTCCCGGGAGCCTCCTACGAGCAGTACTTC. It codes for CASSVFPGASYEQYF.

The chain has TRBV27 and TRBJ2-7; D may be TRBD2 (7 bases). The V end was cut by 2 bases, the J end by 0 bases, with 11 bases between. CDR1 is MNHEY, CDR2 SMNVEV, per germline (reference sequence). CDR3 size: 15 residues. Here the CDR3 reads CASSLRGGVSYEQYF. CDR3 DNA sequence: TGTGCCAGCAGTTTAAGAGGGGGGGTCTCCTACGAGCAGTACTTC.

The chain links TRBV4-3 to TRBJ1-2; no definite D call. This CDR3 comprises 16 residues. Trimming took off 3 bases at V and 4 bases at J, with 18 bases between the two ends. Germline values: CDR1 LGHNA, CDR2 YSLEER. The chain's CDR3 is CASSHEWEQPIYGYTF. The CDR3 nucleotides are TGCGCCAGCAGCCATGAATGGGAACAGCCCATCTATGGCTACACCTTC.

The chain employs TRBV10-2 and TRBJ1-2; D may be TRBD1 (5 bases). V was cut by 3 bases and J by 7 bases, with 9 bases left in between. The CDR3 has 12 residues. Germline assignment: CDR1 WSHSY and CDR2 SAAADI. The CDR3 nucleotides read TGCGCCAGCAGTGATATTCAGGGTGGCTACACCTTC. It codes for CASSDIQGGYTF.

The chain employs TRBV9 and TRBJ2-3; no clear D gene. This CDR3 is built from 12 residues. Germline V CDR1 and CDR2: SGDLS, YYNGEE. V gave up 4 bases and J gave up 0 bases, with 3 bases separating them. In nucleotides, the CDR3 is TGTGCCAGCAGCTCGAGCACAGATACGCAGTATTTT. Translating gives CASSSSTDTQYF.

The V and J genes are TRBV13 and TRBJ2-7; 12 nucleotides match TRBD2. The CDR3 has 17 residues. The germline V gene has CDR1 PRHDT and CDR2 FYEKMQ (reference sequence). Losses at the gene ends were 0 bases for V and 1 base for J; bases not matched to a gene: 4. Here the CDR3 reads CASSLGLAGGRSYEQYF. The CDR3 DNA follows: TGTGCCAGCAGCTTAGGACTAGCGGGAGGTAGATCCTACGAGCAGTACTTC.

This chain links TRBV4-1 with TRBJ2-1, with 10 bases lining up with TRBD2. The CDR3 is 15 amino acids. The germline CDR1 and CDR2 sequences are MGHRA and YSYEKL. V dropped 3 bases and J dropped 6; count of bases not matched to a gene: 5. DNA for the CDR3: TGCGCCAGCAGCCAGCTAGCGGGAGACGTCAATGAGCAGTTCTTC. It translates to CASSQLAGDVNEQFF.

The V call is TRBV4-1, the J call TRBJ1-1; 7 bases are a match to TRBD1. The CDR3 extends over 15 amino acids. Trimming at V came to 2 bases and at J to 0 bases, leaving 3 bases not matched to a gene. Per the germline V gene, CDR1 is MGHRA and CDR2 is YSYEKL. The CDR3 sequence is CASSQQQGLNTEAFF. CDR3 bases: TGCGCCAGCAGCCAACAACAGGGGCTGAACACTGAAGCTTTCTTT.

This chain uses TRBV6-5 with TRBJ2-3; D perhaps matches TRBD2 (5 bases). The CDR3 covers 14 residues. The germline CDR1 and CDR2 sequences are MNHEY and SVGAGI. V gave up 5 bases and J gave up 2 bases, with 11 bases separating them. The CDR3 reads CASSPDGNTDTQYF. DNA of the CDR3: TGTGCCAGCAGTCCGGACGGGAACACAGATACGCAGTATTTT.

In this sample, this clone turned up a few times. The rearrangement uses TRBV6-5 and TRBJ2-3, with 8 bases fitting TRBD2. Germline assignment: CDR1 MNHEY and CDR2 SVGAGI. V was clipped by 0 bases and J by 4 bases; unmatched bases: 6. This CDR3 has 16 residues. CDR3 sequence reads: CASSYSAGDGADTQYF. CDR3 nucleotide sequence: TGTGCCAGCAGTTACTCAGCGGGAGATGGGGCAGATACGCAGTATTTT.

This clone was seen once. The chain has TRBV5-6 and TRBJ2-7; 7 nucleotides match TRBD2. The length of the CDR3 is 14 residues. CDR1 is SGHDT and CDR2 is YYEEEE in the germline V gene. V dropped 5 bases and J dropped 0; count of bases not matched to a gene: 5. DNA of the CDR3: TGTGCCAGCAGTTCCGGGACTAACTCCTACGAGCAGTACTTC. It specifies CASSSGTNSYEQYF.

This clone was detected only once. The V call is TRBV9, the J call TRBJ2-5; tentative D call: TRBD2 (5 bases). Trimming took off 0 bases at V and 2 bases at J, with 11 bases between the two ends. The CDR3 has 15 amino acids. The germline V gene has CDR1 SGDLS and CDR2 YYNGEE. CDR3 DNA: TGTGCCAGCAGCGTAGAAGCGGATGATCAAGAGACCCAGTACTTC. Translated, it gives CASSVEADDQETQYF.

This clone was seen once. V and J are TRBV28 and TRBJ1-2, with 8 bases lining up with TRBD1. The trim removed 3 bases at V and 3 bases at J, leaving 12 bases unmatched. CDR1 and CDR2 (germline): MDHEN, SYDVKM. The CDR3 is 17 residues long. This CDR3 reads CASSFRFRGLDDYGYTF. The CDR3 nucleotides are TGTGCCAGCAGTTTTCGGTTCAGGGGGCTCGATGACTATGGCTACACCTTC.

This clone was recorded once. The J gene is TRBJ1-2, the V gene TRBV7-9; no firm D call. The CDR3 consists of 13 residues. The ends were cut back, 4 bases at V and 8 bases at J, with 14 bases in the middle. Germline CDR1 and CDR2: SEHNR and FQNEAQ (reference sequence). CDR3 residues: CASSSPLLSGYTF. In DNA, the CDR3 is TGTGCCAGCAGCTCACCCCTCCTCTCCGGCTACACCTTC.

V usage is TRBV28 and J usage is TRBJ1-1; D not certain. CDR3 length: 14 residues. Trimming removed 2 bases at V and 2 bases at J, with 9 bases between. In germline, CDR1 is MDHEN, CDR2 SYDVKM. CDR3 coding DNA: TGTGCCAGCAGTTTAATAGAGGGAAACACTGAAGCTTTCTTT. It codes for CASSLIEGNTEAFF.

A note on this clone: Other nucleotide sequences in the sample specify the same CDR3. The chain recombines TRBV27 with TRBJ2-5; D is uncertain. The germline gives CDR1 MNHEY, CDR2 SMNVEV (reference sequence). Trimming left V 3 bases short and J 2 bases short, with 10 bases between. The CDR3 totals 14 residues. The CDR3 sequence: CASSLSVNQETQYF. For the CDR3, the DNA is TGTGCCAGCAGTTTGTCAGTCAATCAAGAGACCCAGTACTTC.

The V call is TRBV15, the J call TRBJ2-7; D is uncertain. CDR3 length: 16 residues. CDR1 LNHNV and CDR2 YYDKDF come from the germline V gene (reference sequence). The V end lost 0 bases, the J end lost 2 bases, and 14 bases lay between the germline ends. The DNA of the CDR3 is TGTGCCACCAGCAGAGAGCTGTCAAGTGCCGCCTACGAGCAGTACTTC. This encodes CATSRELSSAAYEQYF.

This clone occurred once. V is TRBV4-2 and J is TRBJ2-7; 7 bases are a match to TRBD2. The junction had 5 bases not matched to a gene; V was cut back by 0 bases and J by 0 bases. The CDR3 has 16 residues. Germline V CDR1 and CDR2: LGHNA, YNFKEQ. CDR3 nucleotides: TGTGCCAGCAGCCAAGATCCAGCGGGGAGCTCCTACGAGCAGTACTTC. It codes for CASSQDPAGSSYEQYF.

For the CDR3, the DNA is TGCGCCAGCAGCCAAGGGCCGGGGTCAGACTACGAGCAGTACTTC. This codes for CASSQGPGSDYEQYF. The V and J genes are TRBV4-1 and TRBJ2-7; tentative D call: TRBD2 (5 bases). This CDR3 comprises 15 residues. CDR1 is MGHRA and CDR2 is YSYEKL in the germline V gene. Trimming removed 1 base at V and 3 bases at J, with 13 bases between.

The rearrangement joins TRBV7-6 to TRBJ2-1; TRBD2 aligns across 7 bases. Germline lookup yields CDR1 SGHVS and CDR2 FNYEAQ. This CDR3 has 17 residues. Unmatched junction bases numbered 18, after V lost 5 bases and J lost 8 bases. The CDR3 nucleotides read TGTGCCAGCAGCGCCGGGGGGTACGTGGGGGTCATCGATGAGCAGTTCTTC. Translating gives CASSAGGYVGVIDEQFF. Based on the CDR3 plus reference TRBV7-6 and TRBJ2-1, the full variable domain is GAGVSQSPRYKVTKRGQDVALRCDPISGHVSLYWYRQALGQGPEFLTYFNYEAQQDKSGLPNDRFSAERPEGSISTLTIQRTEQRDSAMYRCASSAGGYVGVIDEQFFGPGTRLTVL.